The present entry profiles one TCR beta chain with its context. This sample was taken from a study of T cell changes during pregnancy in multiple sclerosis. V was trimmed by 4 bases and J by 3 bases, leaving 3 bases between them. Germline CDR1 is MRHNA and CDR2 is SNTAGT. The length of the CDR3 is 12 residues. Measured with immunoSEQ multiplex PCR; TCRdb has only the in-frame clones, and not every one. The sample holds about 12,000 clones, about 85% seen once. Here the sequenced sample was CD8+ T cells from peripheral blood mononuclear cells, taken in the second trimester of pregnancy. This sequence originates from a female donor in good health, enrolled as a control in a pregnancy study. The rearrangement uses TRBV6-4 and TRBJ2-2; no reliable D call. CDR3 coding DNA: TGTGCCAGCAGTGCCGACACCGGGGAGCTGTTTTTT. It translates to CASSADTGELFF.